The rows below give T cell receptor beta chains drawn from one sample of a study of blood T cells in healthy people across ages. TCRdb independently ran MiXCR on the 5' RACE reads; one entry per CDR3 protein. The sample has approximately 490,000 distinct CDR3 sequences; approximately 25% are singletons. The same data also went into a second study, on T cells of mothers and their children.

The material sequenced was blood. All receptors derive from a boy aged 10-17 years in good health. CDR3s include the opening cysteine and the closing phenylalanine or tryptophan. The order of the fields is V gene, clone size, CDR3 length, D gene, J gene, CDR3 protein, CDR3 DNA. A D gene is named only where the DNA matches it firmly. A row's size may be missing; if present it is once, few, many or a size class.

TRBV5-1	few	16	.	TRBJ2-1	CASSLADSTYYNEQFF	TGCGCCAGCAGCTTGGCGGACAGTACTTACTACAATGAGCAGTTCTTC
TRBV7-2	few	13	.	TRBJ2-4	CASSLEFGNIQYF	TGTGCCAGCAGCTTAGAGTTCGGAAACATTCAGTACTTC
TRBV6-1	.	15	.	TRBJ1-4	CASSEEFGTNENLFF	TGTGCCAGCAGTGAAGAATTTGGAACCAATGAAAACCTGTTTTTT
TRBV28	.	13	.	TRBJ1-5	CASSLSGGQPQHF	TGTGCCAGCAGTTTATCTGGGGGTCAGCCCCAGCATTTT
TRBV18	few	17	.	TRBJ2-1	CASSPQGGAGSYNEQFF	TGTGCCAGCTCACCACAAGGTGGGGCGGGATCCTACAATGAGCAGTTCTTC
TRBV9	few	16	TRBD2	TRBJ2-1	CASSVREGPRNNEQFF	TGTGCCAGCAGCGTAAGGGAGGGACCCCGAAACAATGAGCAGTTCTTC
TRBV5-1	few	17	.	TRBJ2-1	CASFDGVGLNSYNEQFF	TGCGCCAGCTTCGACGGGGTAGGTTTAAACTCCTACAATGAGCAGTTCTTC
TRBV9	.	15	.	TRBJ2-3	CASSVDMAATDTQYF	TGTGCCAGCAGCGTAGATATGGCAGCGACAGATACGCAGTATTTT
TRBV25-1	.	13	TRBD1	TRBJ2-7	CASPQGAVYEQHF	TGTGCCAGTCCTCAGGGGGCGGTTTACGAGCAGCACTTC
TRBV29-1	.	14	.	TRBJ1-2	CSVEAKDLLYGYTF	TGCAGCGTTGAAGCCAAGGACCTCCTCTATGGCTACACCTTC
TRBV28	.	19	TRBD2	TRBJ2-3	CAIFKRFGSGLVGADTQYF	TGTGCCATTTTTAAAAGGTTCGGGTCCGGACTAGTGGGCGCAGATACGCAGTATTTT
TRBV10-3	few	16	TRBD1	TRBJ1-4	CAISPGQGAGAEKLFF	TGTGCCATCAGCCCAGGACAGGGGGCGGGCGCTGAAAAACTGTTTTTT
TRBV29-1	.	13	TRBD1	TRBJ2-1	CSVVGTGPNEQFF	TGCAGCGTGGTCGGGACAGGGCCGAATGAGCAGTTCTTC
TRBV7-9	.	15	TRBD2	TRBJ2-2	CASSPRGSGSRELFF	TGTGCCAGCAGCCCACGTGGTAGCGGGAGCCGGGAGCTGTTTTTT
TRBV2	once	10	TRBD2	TRBJ2-1	CGGGYNEQFF	TGTGGGGGGGGCTACAATGAGCAGTTCTTC
TRBV6-6	few	13	.	TRBJ2-7	CAASGAPPTEQYF	TGTGCCGCGTCCGGAGCTCCCCCCACCGAGCAGTACTTC
TRBV6-2/TRBV6-3	few	15	.	TRBJ2-6	CASSSESAGANVLTF	TGTGCCAGCAGTTCCGAATCGGCTGGGGCCAACGTCCTGACTTTC
TRBV28	few	16	.	TRBJ2-1	CASSPLTGIKGSEQFF	TGTGCCAGCAGCCCACTAACCGGTATTAAAGGCAGTGAGCAGTTCTTC
TRBV27	.	14	.	TRBJ2-1	CASSALEARDEQFF	TGTGCCAGCAGTGCCTTAGAGGCACGGGATGAGCAGTTCTTC
TRBV4-2	.	16	.	TRBJ2-1	CASSHHTPRGANEQFF	TGTGCCAGCAGCCATCACACTCCCAGGGGGGCCAATGAGCAGTTCTTC
TRBV4-3	.	14	.	TRBJ2-3	CASSRNRQTDTQYF	TGCGCCAGCAGCCGGAATCGACAGACAGATACGCAGTATTTT
TRBV4-3	.	16	.	TRBJ1-1	CASSQVGQIMNTEAFF	TGCGCCAGCAGCCAAGTAGGACAGATAATGAACACTGAAGCTTTCTTT
TRBV29-1	.	15	.	TRBJ1-1	CSALGQAAMNTEAFF	TGCAGCGCTTTAGGGCAGGCGGCGATGAACACTGAAGCTTTCTTT
TRBV6-5	few	15	TRBD2	TRBJ2-1	CASSYVPSGYNEQFF	TGTGCCAGCAGTTACGTCCCTAGCGGGTACAATGAGCAGTTCTTC
TRBV27	.	13	.	TRBJ1-1	CASRQVGNTEAFF	TGTGCCAGCAGACAGGTGGGGAACACTGAAGCTTTCTTT
TRBV4-3	.	15	.	TRBJ2-5	CASSQGAHNQETQYF	TGCGCCAGCAGCCAAGGGGCACATAACCAAGAGACCCAGTACTTC
TRBV9	.	15	.	TRBJ2-1	CASSPEGGRKNEQFF	TGTGCCAGCAGCCCTGAGGGGGGAAGAAAAAATGAGCAGTTCTTC
TRBV2	few	15	.	TRBJ1-1	CATRIHDGPNTEAFF	TGTGCCACTAGGATCCATGACGGACCCAACACTGAAGCTTTCTTT
TRBV6-5	few	19	.	TRBJ2-1	CASSYSARTFLSSYNEQFF	TGTGCCAGCAGTTACTCGGCCAGGACTTTCCTGAGCTCCTACAATGAGCAGTTCTTC
TRBV5-1	few	15	TRBD1	TRBJ2-1	CASSLGTGWINEQFF	TGCGCCAGCAGCTTGGGGACAGGGTGGATCAATGAGCAGTTCTTC
TRBV5-6	few	17	TRBD2	TRBJ2-1	CASSLGGSLSSYNEQFF	TGTGCCAGCAGCCTCGGGGGGTCCCTCAGCTCCTACAATGAGCAGTTCTTC
TRBV20-1	few	11	.	TRBJ1-2	CSAGLGNGYTF	TGCAGTGCTGGATTGGGAAATGGCTACACCTTC
TRBV7-3	.	13	.	TRBJ2-7	CASSRGKGYEQYF	TGTGCCAGTTCCCGGGGAAAAGGGTACGAGCAGTACTTC
TRBV11-1	.	14	.	TRBJ2-7	CASSPGSGSYEQYF	TGTGCCAGCAGCCCCGGTTCAGGGTCCTACGAGCAGTACTTC
TRBV28	.	14	TRBD1	TRBJ2-7	CASSVGQGDYEQYF	TGTGCCAGCAGCGTCGGACAGGGGGACTACGAGCAGTACTTC
TRBV11-2	few	13	.	TRBJ1-6	CASTLVGESPLHF	TGTGCCAGCACCCTAGTGGGGGAGTCACCCCTCCACTTT
TRBV7-2	.	14	.	TRBJ2-5	CVSSSGFGGETQYF	TGTGTCAGCAGCTCGGGCTTTGGCGGGGAGACCCAGTACTTC
TRBV20-1	few	15	.	TRBJ2-7	CSAREPEPNTYEQYF	TGCAGTGCTAGAGAGCCGGAGCCCAATACCTACGAGCAGTACTTC
TRBV20-1	few	13	.	TRBJ2-7	CSASDRAAYEQYF	TGCAGTGCTTCAGACAGAGCCGCCTACGAGCAGTACTTC
TRBV4-3	.	16	.	TRBJ1-4	CASSQVGETTNEKLFF	TGCGCCAGCAGCCAAGTAGGAGAGACAACTAATGAAAAACTGTTTTTT
TRBV7-9	few	12	TRBD1	TRBJ2-1	CASSPRQGLGFF	TGTGCCAGCAGCCCCAGACAGGGGTTAGGGTTCTTC
TRBV7-2	few	16	.	TRBJ2-1	CASRPRTGITYNEQFF	TGTGCCAGCAGACCACGGACCGGGATTACCTACAATGAGCAGTTCTTC
TRBV10-3	.	12	.	TRBJ1-3	CAIRFRGNTIYF	TGTGCCATCAGATTTCGTGGAAACACCATATATTTT
TRBV20-1	.	13	.	TRBJ2-1	CSATQGLYNEQFF	TGCAGTGCTACACAGGGACTTTACAATGAGCAGTTCTTC
TRBV4-1	few	18	TRBD2	TRBJ2-5	CASSQSGLAGILQETQYF	TGCGCCAGCAGCCAATCGGGACTAGCGGGGATCCTCCAAGAGACCCAGTACTTC
TRBV7-7	.	14	TRBD2	TRBJ2-3	CASSLSTSGDTQYF	TGTGCTAGCAGCTTGAGTACTAGCGGAGATACGCAGTATTTT